What follows are 8 T cell receptor beta chains derived from one specimen sequenced in a study of human T cells and chemical hapten exposure. TCRdb called the RACE reads again in MiXCR, with one record for every CDR3 protein. The profile shows around 130,000 distinct CDR3 sequences, approximately 10% of them singletons. Time point indicated: healthy volunteer bleed at 2 weeks. Total RNA was isolated from whole blood that had not been fractionated. Sequencing was performed on whole blood. Receptors originate from a male donor in good health. Some clones in this sample may be carry-over from other donors' samples.

This clonotype was recorded a few times. The genes are TRBV6-6 and TRBJ2-5; 10 nucleotides match TRBD2. The CDR3 covers 20 residues. Germline CDR1 and CDR2: MNHNY and SVGAGI (reference sequence). The V gene end was trimmed by 2 bases and the J gene end by 3 bases; junction bases not matched to a gene: 18. CDR3 protein: CASSYTVPSGSGGAKETQYF. Here the CDR3 DNA reads TGTGCCAGCAGTTACACAGTTCCCTCGGGGAGCGGGGGGGCGAAAGAGACCCAGTACTTC.

The genes are TRBV5-1 and TRBJ1-1; D ambiguous. This CDR3 comprises 14 residues. V was shortened by 5 bases and J by 1 base, with 12 bases between the two germline ends. CDR1 and CDR2 (germline): SGHRS, YFSETQ. CDR3 coding DNA: TGCGCCAGCAGTGTCAACGCCCAGAACACTGAAGCTTTCTTT. Translation: CASSVNAQNTEAFF. The whole variable domain, remainder taken from reference TRBV5-1 and TRBJ1-1, is KAGVTQTPRYLIKTRGQQVTLSCSPISGHRSVSWYQQTPGQGLQFLFEYFSETQRNKGNFPGRFSGRQFSNSRSEMNVSTLELGDSALYLCASSVNAQNTEAFFGQGTRLTVV.

The V gene is TRBV12-3 or TRBV12-4, the J gene TRBJ2-2, with TRBD1 matching over 8 bases. The CDR3 is 14 residues long. V lost 8 bases and J lost 6; bases outside the gene matches: 8. Here the CDR3 DNA reads TGTGCCAGCTTGTCCAGGGGGCTGGCCGGGGAGCTGTTTTTT. Its protein is CASLSRGLAGELFF.

This clonotype was observed a handful of times. The rearrangement joins TRBV2 to TRBJ2-7; either TRBD1 or TRBD2 may fit D (5 bases each). The CDR3 has 14 residues. Germline assignment: CDR1 SNHLY and CDR2 FYNNEI. Trimming took off 8 bases at V and 3 bases at J, with 17 bases between the two ends. The CDR3 loop is CASRDPAGDYEQYF. Written as DNA, the CDR3 is TGTGCCAGCCGGGACCCCGCTGGAGACTACGAGCAGTACTTC.

The V gene is TRBV19, the J gene TRBJ1-1; unclear D gene. The germline V gene encodes CDR1 LNHDA and CDR2 SQIVND (reference sequence). Deletions cut 2 bases from V and 5 bases from J, with 9 bases between. This CDR3 has 13 residues. The CDR3 DNA reads TGTGCCAGTAGTATATCGGGGTGGACTGAAGCTTTCTTT. It yields the protein CASSISGWTEAFF.

At least ten counts were recorded for this clonotype. V usage is TRBV27 and J usage is TRBJ1-1; D not resolved. The CDR3 sequence is 13 residues long. Trimming left V 0 bases short and J 1 base short, with 3 bases between. Germline V gene sequence: CDR1 MNHEY, CDR2 SMNVEV (reference sequence). DNA for the CDR3: TGTGCCAGCAGTTTATCAAAGAACACTGAAGCTTTCTTT. Translated: CASSLSKNTEAFF.

This clonotype was seen at least ten times. This chain links TRBV5-1 with TRBJ2-3; D unclear. Germline V gives CDR1 SGHRS, CDR2 YFSETQ. This CDR3 is built from 14 residues. The germline V and J ends were trimmed by 4 bases and 0 bases, with 9 bases remaining between them. The CDR3 bases are TGCGCCAGCAGCCCGACATCTAGCACAGATACGCAGTATTTT. This translates into CASSPTSSTDTQYF.

This clonotype appeared many times. The chain joins TRBV20-1 to TRBJ1-1; 7 bases align to TRBD1. The V gene's germline CDR1 is DFQATT and CDR2 SNEGSKA (reference sequence). CDR3 length: 18 amino acids. With V trimmed by 0 bases and J by 2 bases, 15 bases remained unmatched. CDR3 amino acids: CSARDPSGGIGRNTEAFF. CDR3 bases: TGCAGTGCTAGAGATCCCTCAGGGGGAATTGGAAGAAACACTGAAGCTTTCTTT.